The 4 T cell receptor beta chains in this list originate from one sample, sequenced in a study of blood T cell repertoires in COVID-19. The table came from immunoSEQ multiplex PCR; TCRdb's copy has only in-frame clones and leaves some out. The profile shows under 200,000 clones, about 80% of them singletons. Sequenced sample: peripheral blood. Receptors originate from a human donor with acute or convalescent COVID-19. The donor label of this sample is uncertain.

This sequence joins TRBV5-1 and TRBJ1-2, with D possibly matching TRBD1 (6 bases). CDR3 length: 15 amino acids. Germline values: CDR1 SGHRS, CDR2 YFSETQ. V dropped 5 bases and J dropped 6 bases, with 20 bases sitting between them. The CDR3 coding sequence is TGCGCCAGCAGACCAGGCGCGGTGGGGGCCCATGGCTACACCTTC. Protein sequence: CASRPGAVGAHGYTF.

CDR3 DNA: TGTGCCAGCAGCTTGGACCCCCAGGGGGCTCATGGCTACACCTTC. Protein: CASSLDPQGAHGYTF. J is TRBJ1-2 and V is TRBV5-4; TRBD1 matches at 8 bases. From germline, CDR1 is SGHNT and CDR2 YYREEE (reference sequence). This CDR3 is built from 15 residues. V lost 0 bases and J lost 6; bases outside the gene matches: 7.

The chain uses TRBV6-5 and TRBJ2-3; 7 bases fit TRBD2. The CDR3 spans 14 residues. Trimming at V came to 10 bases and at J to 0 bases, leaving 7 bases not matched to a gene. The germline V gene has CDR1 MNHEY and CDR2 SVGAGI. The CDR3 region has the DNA TGTGCCACCCTTGGGGGGGGGAGCACAGATACGCAGTATTTT. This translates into CATLGGGSTDTQYF.

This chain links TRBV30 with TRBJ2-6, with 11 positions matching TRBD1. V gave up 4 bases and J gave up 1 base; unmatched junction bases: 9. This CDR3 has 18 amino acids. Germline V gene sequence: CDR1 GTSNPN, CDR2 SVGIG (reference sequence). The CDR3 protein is CAWMSGQGGVSGANVLTF. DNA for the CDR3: TGTGCCTGGATGTCGGGACAGGGGGGCGTATCTGGGGCCAACGTCCTGACTTTC. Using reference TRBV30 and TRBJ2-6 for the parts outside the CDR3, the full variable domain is SQTIHQWPATLVQPVGSPLSLECTVEGTSNPNLYWYRQAAGRGLQLLFYSVGIGQISSEVPQNLSASRPQDRQFILSSKKLLLSDSGFYLCAWMSGQGGVSGANVLTFGAGSRLTVL.